The 18 T cell receptor beta chains below were found in one sample sequenced in a study of shared clonotypes between healthy human individuals. Terminally differentiated effector memory CD45RA+ cells were excluded from the naive CD8 cells, which were CD45RO-negative and positively selected for CCR7. The table came from immunoSEQ multiplex PCR; TCRdb's copy has only in-frame clones and leaves some out. The sample consists of 1.5 million to 2.5 million clones, roughly 94% of them appearing once. The sample was naive CD8+ T cells sorted from blood. The receptor source for this set is a man younger than 35 in good health.

The chain employs TRBV4-1 and TRBJ2-7; 8 positions match TRBD2. With 3 bases clipped from V and 1 base from J, the junction kept 11 bases outside the gene matches. CDR3 length: 17 amino acids. The germline V gene encodes CDR1 MGHRA and CDR2 YSYEKL. Written as DNA, the CDR3 is TGCGCCAGCAGCCAGGACCGCGGAATAGCGGGATCCTACGAGCAGTACTTC. Translating gives CASSQDRGIAGSYEQYF.

The gene calls are TRBV9 and TRBJ1-3, with D perhaps TRBD1 (6 bases). CDR1 and CDR2 (germline): SGDLS, YYNGEE. V lost 3 bases and J lost 4, with 11 bases in between. CDR3 size: 14 residues. CDR3: CASSAKGGGNTIYF. DNA for the CDR3: TGTGCCAGCAGCGCCAAGGGGGGAGGAAACACCATATATTTT.

The rearrangement joins TRBV5-5 to TRBJ2-2; tentatively, D is TRBD2 (5 bases). Deletions cut 2 bases from V and 7 bases from J, with 6 bases between. Germline V gene sequence: CDR1 SGHKS, CDR2 YYEKEE (reference sequence). The CDR3 is 12 residues long. CDR3 protein: CASSFGDGELFF. DNA for the CDR3: TGTGCCAGCAGCTTCGGGGACGGGGAGCTGTTTTTT.

As DNA, the CDR3 is TGTGCCAGCAGTCCCGGACTAGCCCAAGAGACCCAGTACTTC. As protein: CASSPGLAQETQYF. V usage is TRBV27 and J usage is TRBJ2-5; 8 positions match TRBD2. CDR1 and CDR2 from the germline V gene are MNHEY and SMNVEV (reference sequence). The ends lost 5 bases at V and 1 base at J; junction bases unmatched: 3. The CDR3 length is 14 residues.

This clone was seen only once. J is TRBJ2-7 and V is TRBV10-2; TRBD1 agrees at 9 bases. The CDR3 extends over 15 amino acids. Germline values: CDR1 WSHSY, CDR2 SAAADI. Trimming cost V 2 bases and J 6 bases; bases outside gene matches: 8. The DNA for the CDR3 is TGCGCCAGCAGTGAGCCAGGGGGACAGGGTCCCGAGCAGTACTTC. Its translation: CASSEPGGQGPEQYF.

The chain recombines TRBV6-1 with TRBJ1-5; tentative D call: TRBD1 (6 bases). The germline V and J ends were trimmed by 3 bases and 5 bases, with 20 bases remaining between them. Germline CDR1 MNHNS, CDR2 SASEGT. The CDR3 is 17 amino acids. The CDR3 here is CASSDPWVVAGDQPQHF. CDR3 coding DNA: TGTGCCAGCAGTGACCCGTGGGTGGTGGCAGGGGATCAGCCCCAGCATTTT.

The gene calls are TRBV7-9 and TRBJ2-7; no definite D call. Per the germline V gene, CDR1 is SEHNR and CDR2 is FQNEAQ (reference sequence). The CDR3 loop spans 15 amino acids. The V gene lost 1 base and the J gene lost 1 base, with 11 bases spanning the gap. CDR3 protein: CASSLGPETSYEQYF. CDR3 DNA: TGTGCCAGCAGCTTAGGTCCCGAGACGTCCTACGAGCAGTACTTC.

A remark on this clone: Other nucleotide sequences in the sample specify the same CDR3. V is TRBV4-1 and J is TRBJ2-7, with 11 bases lining up with TRBD1. This CDR3 region has 15 residues. Germline assignment: CDR1 MGHRA and CDR2 YSYEKL. With V trimmed by 3 bases and J by 1 base, 2 bases remained unmatched. The CDR3 DNA sequence: TGCGCCAGCAGCCATGGGACAGGGGGATCCTACGAGCAGTACTTC. Translated: CASSHGTGGSYEQYF.

A remark on this clone: At the DNA level, this CDR3 is encoded by other sequences in the same sample as well. J is TRBJ1-5 and V is TRBV2; D possibly corresponds to TRBD1 (5 bases). The length of the CDR3 is 14 residues. V lost 5 bases, J lost 0 bases, and 8 bases lay in between. Germline CDR1 SNHLY, CDR2 FYNNEI. The CDR3 coding sequence is TGTGCCAGCAGTCAAGACAGTAGCAATCAGCCCCAGCATTTT. It is translated as CASSQDSSNQPQHF.

This clone was detected only a few times. The CDR3 DNA sequence: TGTGCCAGTAGTATACAGGACTATAGCAATCAGCCCCAGCATTTT. This codes for CASSIQDYSNQPQHF. This chain uses TRBV19 with TRBJ1-5; no clear D. The V end lost 2 bases, the J end lost 0 bases, and 8 bases lay between the germline ends. The germline V gene encodes CDR1 LNHDA and CDR2 SQIVND (reference sequence). CDR3 length equals 15 residues.

The sample holds one count of this clone. V usage is TRBV6-6 and J usage is TRBJ2-6; D remains ambiguous. This CDR3 spans 16 amino acids. Germline values: CDR1 MNHNY, CDR2 SVGAGI (reference sequence). V lost 3 bases to trimming and J lost 0 bases, with 9 bases between them. CDR3 residues: CASSYRLDSGANVLTF. For the CDR3, the DNA is TGTGCCAGCAGTTATCGGTTAGACTCTGGGGCCAACGTCCTGACTTTC.

Concerning this clone: Other DNA sequences in the same sample also yield this CDR3. This chain connects TRBV6-5 to TRBJ2-7; D remains ambiguous. V was shortened by 0 bases and J by 6 bases, with 9 bases between the two germline ends. CDR3 length: 13 amino acids. Germline CDR1 MNHEY, CDR2 SVGAGI. CDR3 DNA: TGTGCCAGCAGTTACTCGTACGGCTCCGAGCAGTACTTC. It encodes CASSYSYGSEQYF.

The gene calls are TRBV6-1 and TRBJ2-7, with 9 bases fitting TRBD2. Germline CDR1 reads MNHNS; CDR2 reads SASEGT. After removal of 10 bases from V and 4 bases from J, the junction contained 8 bases not matched to a gene. CDR3 length equals 13 residues. CDR3 loop: CATRTSDFYEQYF. CDR3 in DNA: TGTGCCACCAGGACTAGCGACTTTTACGAGCAGTACTTC.

This chain connects TRBV9 to TRBJ2-7; 11 bases are shared with TRBD2. Trimming removed 4 bases from V and 3 bases from J; junction bases left unmatched: 9. Per germline, CDR1 SGDLS and CDR2 YYNGEE. The CDR3 consists of 16 residues. This CDR3 reads CASSPGLAGELYEQYF. In DNA, the CDR3 is TGTGCCAGCAGCCCTGGACTAGCGGGCGAACTCTACGAGCAGTACTTC.

This clone appeared once. This sequence joins TRBV10-3 and TRBJ2-7; 9 bases agree with TRBD1. The CDR3 is made up of 13 amino acids. V shed 8 bases and J 5 bases; nucleotides not matched to a gene: 7. Germline CDR1 reads ENHRY; CDR2 reads SYGVKD. The CDR3 bases are TGTGCCATCGATATGGGGACAGGGAACGAGCAGTACTTC. Translation gives CAIDMGTGNEQYF.

V gene TRBV6-5 combines with J gene TRBJ2-7, with 7 positions matching TRBD2. Germline CDR1 reads MNHEY; CDR2 reads SVGAGI. The CDR3 has 14 amino acids. Losses at the gene ends were 2 bases for V and 4 bases for J; bases not matched to a gene: 5. In DNA form, the CDR3 reads TGTGCCAGCAGTTACGGGAGCGGGGATTACGAGCAGTACTTC. It codes for CASSYGSGDYEQYF.

This chain links TRBV28 with TRBJ2-2; no reliable D call. The CDR3 is 17 residues long. Trimming took 3 bases from V and 3 from J, leaving 17 bases between them. Germline V gene data show CDR1 as MDHEN and CDR2 as SYDVKM. Here the CDR3 DNA reads TGTGCCAGCAGTTTCATCGCATCCTTGACCCACACCGGGGAGCTGTTTTTT. Translating gives CASSFIASLTHTGELFF.

The chain combines TRBV2 with TRBJ2-4, with TRBD2 matching over 12 bases. Trimming removed 4 bases from V and 5 bases from J; junction bases left unmatched: 6. This CDR3 region has 16 residues. The germline gives CDR1 SNHLY, CDR2 FYNNEI. CDR3 residues: CASSASSGGAENIQYF. In DNA form, the CDR3 reads TGTGCCAGCAGTGCCTCTAGCGGGGGGGCCGAAAACATTCAGTACTTC.